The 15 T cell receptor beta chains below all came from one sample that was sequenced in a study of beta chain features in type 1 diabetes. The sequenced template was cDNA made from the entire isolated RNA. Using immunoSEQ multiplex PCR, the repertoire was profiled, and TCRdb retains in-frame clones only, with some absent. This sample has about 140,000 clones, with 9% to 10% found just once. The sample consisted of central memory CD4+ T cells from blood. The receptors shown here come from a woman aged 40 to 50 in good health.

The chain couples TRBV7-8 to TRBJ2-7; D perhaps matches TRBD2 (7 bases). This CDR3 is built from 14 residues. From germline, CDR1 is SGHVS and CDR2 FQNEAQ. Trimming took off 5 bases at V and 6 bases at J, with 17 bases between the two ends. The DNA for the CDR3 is TGTGCCAGCAGCCTAGGCGGGGGCCCGGGCGAGCAGTACTTC. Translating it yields CASSLGGGPGEQYF.

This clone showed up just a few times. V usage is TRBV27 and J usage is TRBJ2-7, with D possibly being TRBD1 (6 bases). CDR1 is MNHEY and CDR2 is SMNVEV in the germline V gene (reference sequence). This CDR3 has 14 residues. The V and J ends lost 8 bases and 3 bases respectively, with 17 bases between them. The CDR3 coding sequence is TGTGCCAGCGGGAAAGACAGGAGGAGCTACGAGCAGTACTTC. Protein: CASGKDRRSYEQYF.

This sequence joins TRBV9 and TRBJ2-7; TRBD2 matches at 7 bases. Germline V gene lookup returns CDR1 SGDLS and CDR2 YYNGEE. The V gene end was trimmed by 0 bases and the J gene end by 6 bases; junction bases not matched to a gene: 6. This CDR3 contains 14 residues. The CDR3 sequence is CASSVASWGGEQYF. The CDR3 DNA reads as TGTGCCAGCAGCGTAGCAAGTTGGGGGGGCGAGCAGTACTTC.

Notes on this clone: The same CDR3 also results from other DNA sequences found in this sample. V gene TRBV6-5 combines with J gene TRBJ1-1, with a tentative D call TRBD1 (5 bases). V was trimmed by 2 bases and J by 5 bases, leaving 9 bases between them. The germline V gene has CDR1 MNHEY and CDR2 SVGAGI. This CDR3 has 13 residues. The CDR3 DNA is TGTGCCAGCAGTTACGGGGGGGATACTGAAGCTTTCTTT. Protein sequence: CASSYGGDTEAFF.

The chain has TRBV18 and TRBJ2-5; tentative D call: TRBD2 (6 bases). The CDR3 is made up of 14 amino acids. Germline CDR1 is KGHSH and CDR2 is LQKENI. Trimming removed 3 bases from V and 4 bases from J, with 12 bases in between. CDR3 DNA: TGTGCCAGCTCACCCCCTGGGACTTCAGAGACCCAGTACTTC. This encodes CASSPPGTSETQYF.

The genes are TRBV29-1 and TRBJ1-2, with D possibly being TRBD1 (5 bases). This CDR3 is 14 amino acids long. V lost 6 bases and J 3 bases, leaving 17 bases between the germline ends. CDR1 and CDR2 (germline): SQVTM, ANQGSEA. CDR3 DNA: TGCAGCGTCGGCCCCCAGGGCGAGGACTATGGCTACACCTTC. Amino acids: CSVGPQGEDYGYTF.

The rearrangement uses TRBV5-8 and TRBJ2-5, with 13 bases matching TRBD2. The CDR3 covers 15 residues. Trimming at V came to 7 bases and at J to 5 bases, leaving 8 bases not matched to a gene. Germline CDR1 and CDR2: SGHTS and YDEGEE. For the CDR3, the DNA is TGTGCCAGCGCACGGGGACTAGCGGGGCTCGAGACCCAGTACTTC. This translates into CASARGLAGLETQYF.

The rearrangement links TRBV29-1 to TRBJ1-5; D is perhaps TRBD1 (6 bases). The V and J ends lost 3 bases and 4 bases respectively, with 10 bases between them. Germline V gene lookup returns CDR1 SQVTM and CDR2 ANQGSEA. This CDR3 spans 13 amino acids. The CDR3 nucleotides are TGCAGCGTTGAGTCAGGGGCTAATCAGCCCCAGCATTTT. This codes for CSVESGANQPQHF.

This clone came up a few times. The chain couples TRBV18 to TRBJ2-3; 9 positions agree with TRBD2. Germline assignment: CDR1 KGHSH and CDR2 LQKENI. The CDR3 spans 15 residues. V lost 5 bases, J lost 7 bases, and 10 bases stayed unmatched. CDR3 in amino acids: CASSGGGATKNTQYF. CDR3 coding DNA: TGTGCCAGCTCAGGCGGGGGGGCCACCAAAAATACGCAGTATTTT. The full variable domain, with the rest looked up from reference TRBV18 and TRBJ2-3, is NAGVMQNPRHLVRRRGQEARLRCSPMKGHSHVYWYRQLPEEGLKFMVYLQKENIIDESGMPKERFSAEFPKEGPSILRIQQVVRGDSAAYFCASSGGGATKNTQYFGPGTRLTVL.

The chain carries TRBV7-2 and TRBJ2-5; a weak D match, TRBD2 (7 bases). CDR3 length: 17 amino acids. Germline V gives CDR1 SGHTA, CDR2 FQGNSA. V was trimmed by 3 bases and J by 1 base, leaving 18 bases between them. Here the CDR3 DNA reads TGTGCCAGCAGCTTTTACTACTTCGGGGGGCCCCAAGAGACCCAGTACTTC. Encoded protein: CASSFYYFGGPQETQYF.

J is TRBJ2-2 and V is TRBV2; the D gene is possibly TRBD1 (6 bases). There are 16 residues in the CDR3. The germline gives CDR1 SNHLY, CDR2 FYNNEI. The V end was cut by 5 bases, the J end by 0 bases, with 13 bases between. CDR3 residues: CASSNRVHANTGELFF. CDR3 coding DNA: TGTGCCAGCAGTAACAGGGTACACGCGAACACCGGGGAGCTGTTTTTT.

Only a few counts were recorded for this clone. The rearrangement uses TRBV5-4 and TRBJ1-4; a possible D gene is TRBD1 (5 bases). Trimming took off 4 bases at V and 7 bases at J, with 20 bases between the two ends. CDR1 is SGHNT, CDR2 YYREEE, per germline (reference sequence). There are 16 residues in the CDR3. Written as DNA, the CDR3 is TGTGCCAGCAGCGGGGGTCTGACCCCGGGAGGTGAAAAACTGTTTTTT. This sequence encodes CASSGGLTPGGEKLFF.

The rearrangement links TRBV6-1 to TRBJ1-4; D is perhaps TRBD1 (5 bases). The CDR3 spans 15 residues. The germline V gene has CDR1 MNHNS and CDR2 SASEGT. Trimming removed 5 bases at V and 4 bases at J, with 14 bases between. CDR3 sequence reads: CASSPDPGLNEKLFF. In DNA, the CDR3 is TGTGCCAGCAGTCCCGACCCGGGACTTAATGAAAAACTGTTTTTT.

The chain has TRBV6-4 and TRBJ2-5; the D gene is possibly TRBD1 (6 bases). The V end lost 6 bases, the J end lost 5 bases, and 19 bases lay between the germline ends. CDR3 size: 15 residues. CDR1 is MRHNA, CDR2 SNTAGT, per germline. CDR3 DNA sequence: TGTGCCAGCAGCCCCTTAGGGGGACCCAAGGAGACCCAGTACTTC. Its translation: CASSPLGGPKETQYF.

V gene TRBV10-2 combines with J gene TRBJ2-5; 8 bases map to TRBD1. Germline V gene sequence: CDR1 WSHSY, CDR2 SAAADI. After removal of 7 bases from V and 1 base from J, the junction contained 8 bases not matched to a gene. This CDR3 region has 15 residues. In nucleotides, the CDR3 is TGCGCCAGCAAGCAGGACAGGGTCGCCCAAGAGACCCAGTACTTC. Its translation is CASKQDRVAQETQYF.